These T cell receptor beta chains were read from a single sample in a study of T cells in Graves' hyperthyroidism and ophthalmopathy. TCRdb reanalysed the multiplex PCR reads using MiXCR and keeps one entry per CDR3 protein. This table has about 290,000 distinct CDR3 sequences, about 17% appearing once. What was sequenced was blood. Source of these receptors: a woman aged 55-69 years with Graves' ophthalmopathy. Each CDR3 is given with its conserved first and last residue. The D gene is left open where the match is weak. Part of the rows lack a size; the others show once, few, many or a class for expanded clones.

J gene,V gene,clone size,D gene,CDR3 DNA,CDR3 protein
TRBJ2-3,TRBV20-1,few,TRBD2,TGCAGTGCTAGGGAACTAGCGAGGGTAATCACAGATACGCAGTATTTT,CSARELARVITDTQYF
TRBJ1-2,TRBV6-1,few,-,TGTGCCAGCGGAATCGGATACGCGGCGAATGGCTACACCTTC,CASGIGYAANGYTF
TRBJ1-1,TRBV5-1,-,TRBD1,TGCGCCAGCAGCTCGCAGGGGGCTTCCAACACTGAAGCTTTCTTT,CASSSQGASNTEAFF
TRBJ1-2,TRBV5-5,-,-,TGTGCCAGCAGCTTTCCCAGCTCTAACTATGGCTACACCTTC,CASSFPSSNYGYTF
TRBJ2-7,TRBV27,many,TRBD2,TGTGCCAGCAGTTTATCTCTAGCGGGAGGAAACTACGAGCAGTACTTC,CASSLSLAGGNYEQYF
TRBJ1-5,TRBV4-3,many,TRBD1,TGCGCCAGCAGCCAGGACAGGCTTAATCAGCCCCAGCATTTT,CASSQDRLNQPQHF
TRBJ1-2,TRBV7-2,many,-,TGTGCCAGCAGCTTAGAGGGGGTGGGGCTATCTCTGAGTGGCTACACCTTC,CASSLEGVGLSLSGYTF
TRBJ1-2,TRBV4-3,-,-,TGCGCCAGCAGCCAACAGGTCGGGGCGGGCTACACCTTC,CASSQQVGAGYTF
TRBJ1-2,TRBV10-3,many,TRBD1,TGTGCCATCAGTGAAGGGACAGGGGGCTGGGATGGCTACACCTTC,CAISEGTGGWDGYTF
TRBJ1-1,TRBV5-6,many,-,TGTGCCAGCAGCTTCGGGACGGAAGGAGAAGCTTTCTTT,CASSFGTEGEAFF
TRBJ2-1,TRBV10-3,-,-,TGTGCCATCAGTGAGTCGATTTCAACCTACTCCTACAATGAGCAGTTCTTC,CAISESISTYSYNEQFF
TRBJ1-2,TRBV7-2,many,-,TGTGCCAGCAGCCCGAGGGTTGGAGGGGCCTATGGCTACACCTTC,CASSPRVGGAYGYTF
TRBJ2-1,TRBV6-1,many,TRBD1,TGTGCCAGCAGGCAGACCGGGACAGCCTCCTACAATGAGCAGTTCTTC,CASRQTGTASYNEQFF
TRBJ2-5,TRBV19,-,-,TGTGCCAGTACTGAGGGGGGGCTCCAAGAGACCCAGTACTTC,CASTEGGLQETQYF
TRBJ1-3,TRBV2,many,TRBD1,TGTGCCAGCAGTTCCGGGACAGCCGGGGGTGGAAACACCATATATTTT,CASSSGTAGGGNTIYF
TRBJ2-3,TRBV4-3,-,TRBD1,TGCGCCAGCAGCCACCAAGCAGGAGGACAGGGATCGGATACGCAGTATTTT,CASSHQAGGQGSDTQYF
TRBJ1-2,TRBV6-1,many,-,TGTGCCAGCAGTCTACAGGGTTTTGACGGCTACACCTTC,CASSLQGFDGYTF
TRBJ1-3,TRBV29-1,few,TRBD1,TGCAGCGCCGGGACAGCTGGAAACACCATATATTTT,CSAGTAGNTIYF
TRBJ1-5,TRBV5-1,-,TRBD1,TGCGCCAGCGCGACAGGGGCATATAGCAATCAGCCCCAGCATTTT,CASATGAYSNQPQHF
TRBJ1-3,TRBV18,many,-,TGTGCCAGCTCACCCCGGAATGGAAACACCATATATTTT,CASSPRNGNTIYF
TRBJ1-2,TRBV3-1,few,TRBD1,TGTGCCAGCAGCCATAGGGGACAGAACTATGGCTACACCTTC,CASSHRGQNYGYTF
TRBJ1-1,TRBV28,many,-,TGTGCCAGCAGTATAGGGGGGTCGAACACTGAAGCTTTCTTT,CASSIGGSNTEAFF
TRBJ2-3,TRBV14,few,TRBD2,TGTGCCAGCAGCCAAATGTCTAGCGGGATACGGACAGATACGCAGTATTTT,CASSQMSSGIRTDTQYF
TRBJ2-5,TRBV11-2,many,-,TGTGCCAGCAGCTTAGTCATAGCCCGAGAGACCCAGTACTTC,CASSLVIARETQYF
TRBJ1-2,TRBV19,-,-,TGTGCCAGTACCCCAGGGCAGGCCTATGGCTACACCTTC,CASTPGQAYGYTF
TRBJ1-1,TRBV5-1,few,TRBD1,TGCGCCAGCAGCCCGCGGGACAGCTTGAACACTGAAGCTTTCTTT,CASSPRDSLNTEAFF
TRBJ1-2,TRBV6-1,many,TRBD1,TGTGCCAGCAGTCAGGACAGGGGAGGTGGCTACACCTTC,CASSQDRGGGYTF
TRBJ2-1,TRBV7-8,few,-,TGTGCCAGCAGCCGGCACGAGGGGAGCCACTACAATGAGCAGTTCTTC,CASSRHEGSHYNEQFF
TRBJ1-6,TRBV6-1,few,TRBD1,TGTGCCAGCAGACCCAGAACCGGGACAGGGGTTTCACCCCTCCACTTT,CASRPRTGTGVSPLHF
TRBJ1-4,TRBV20-1,many,TRBD1,TGCAGTGCATTAACCCGACAGGGGGCTGAAAAACTGTTTTTT,CSALTRQGAEKLFF
TRBJ2-7,TRBV27,many,-,TGTGCCAGCAGTTTATGGGTTGCCACCGGGAACGAGCAGTACTTC,CASSLWVATGNEQYF
TRBJ2-7,TRBV5-1,many,-,TGCGCCAGCAGCTTGGGCCCCGACGAGCAGTACTTC,CASSLGPDEQYF
TRBJ2-1,TRBV5-1,many,-,TGCGCCAGCAGCCTCCAGAGTAAGGGGGGGTACAATGAGCAGTTCTTC,CASSLQSKGGYNEQFF
TRBJ1-5,TRBV20-1,many,-,TGCAGTGCTAGAGATCGTAGAGGGAATCAGCCCCAGCATTTT,CSARDRRGNQPQHF
TRBJ1-1,TRBV4-3,many,-,TGCGCCAGCAGCCGTAATCCGGGGGTTTCGAACACTGAAGCTTTCTTT,CASSRNPGVSNTEAFF
TRBJ1-3,TRBV18,many,-,TGTGCCAGCTCACCCCCGCGGAGCTCTGGAAACACCATATATTTT,CASSPPRSSGNTIYF
TRBJ2-5,TRBV2,-,TRBD2,TGTGCCACCAACCCCGGGGGGGCCTTCCCGGGGACCCAGTACTTC,CATNPGGAFPGTQYF
TRBJ1-1,TRBV6-1,many,-,TGTGCCAGCAGTTACCGGGGTGGGAACACTGAAGCTTTCTTT,CASSYRGGNTEAFF
TRBJ2-2,TRBV20-1,-,TRBD2,TGCAGTGCTGGCACTAGCGTCACGAACACCGGGGAGCTGTTTTTT,CSAGTSVTNTGELFF
TRBJ2-1,TRBV20-1,many,-,TGCAGTGCTAGTAGGCCGACCATCTACAATGAGCAGTTCTTC,CSASRPTIYNEQFF
TRBJ1-5,TRBV5-1,many,-,TGCGCCAGCAGCCCGACACCACAGGGCGGGGGAAGCAATCAGCCCCAGCATTTT,CASSPTPQGGGSNQPQHF
TRBJ2-4,TRBV5-5,many,-,TGTGCCAGCAGCTTGGGTCTCGTAAACATTCAGTACTTC,CASSLGLVNIQYF
TRBJ2-2,TRBV12-3/TRBV12-4,few,-,TGTGCCAGCAGCGAGGTTACCCTACGGGGGCTCCCCGGGGAGCTGTTTTTT,CASSEVTLRGLPGELFF
TRBJ2-1,TRBV6-2/TRBV6-3,many,-,TGTGCCAGCAGTCATATCGAAAGGAATGAGCAGTTCTTC,CASSHIERNEQFF
TRBJ2-1,TRBV7-9,few,TRBD2,TGTGCCAGCAGCTTAGCCGAGCGGGGGGGCCGATTTGAGCAGTTCTTC,CASSLAERGGRFEQFF
TRBJ2-5,TRBV27,many,TRBD2,TGTGCCAGCAGTGCCTGGACTAGCGGGAGACGGAAGACCCAGTACTTC,CASSAWTSGRRKTQYF
TRBJ2-7,TRBV24-1,-,-,TGTGCCACCGCAGCTGCGAGCTCCTACAATGAGCAGTACTTC,CATAAASSYNEQYF
TRBJ2-7,TRBV28,many,TRBD2,TGTGCCAGCAGTTCCGCCGGGACTAGCGGATACGAGCAGTACTTC,CASSSAGTSGYEQYF
TRBJ2-2,TRBV7-2,many,-,TGTGCCAGCAGCTTCATATTGGGCGGGGAGCTGTTTTTT,CASSFILGGELFF
TRBJ2-5,TRBV6-1,many,TRBD2,TGTGCCAGCAGTAGGGACTACGGAGGCGGGTCTGGGGAGACCCAGTACTTC,CASSRDYGGGSGETQYF
TRBJ1-1,TRBV4-3,-,-,TGCGCCAGCAGCCGCTCCCCCCGGGAAACTGAAGCTTTCTTT,CASSRSPRETEAFF
TRBJ2-5,TRBV3-1,many,TRBD2,TGTGCCAGCAGCCAGAGACTAGCGGGGGGCCAAGAGACCCAGTACTTC,CASSQRLAGGQETQYF
TRBJ2-7,TRBV29-1,few,-,TGCAGCGTTGAAGATTATCGGGGAAGTTCGGGGGAGCAGTACTTC,CSVEDYRGSSGEQYF
TRBJ2-7,TRBV5-5,many,-,TGTGCCAGCAGCCCTCAGGACGGTTGGGTCTGGGGGCAGTACTTC,CASSPQDGWVWGQYF
TRBJ1-1,TRBV20-1,many,-,TGCAGTGCCCAAGATATGAACACTGAAGCTTTCTTT,CSAQDMNTEAFF
TRBJ1-2,TRBV10-3,few,TRBD1,TGTGTCATCAGTGAACCGGGACAGGGAGAAGTAGGCACCTTC,CVISEPGQGEVGTF
TRBJ2-1,TRBV10-3,many,TRBD2,TGTGCCATCAGTGAGGGTACTAGCGGGCACGACAGCTCCTACAATGAGCAGTTCTTC,CAISEGTSGHDSSYNEQFF
TRBJ1-2,TRBV6-1,many,-,TGTGCCAGCAGTGAACAGGGGTCTAGAGGCTACACCTTC,CASSEQGSRGYTF
TRBJ2-1,TRBV5-6,many,TRBD2,TGTGCCAGCAGCTCCTTAGCGGGATATGAGCAGTTCTTC,CASSSLAGYEQFF